This is a list of T cell receptor beta chains from one sample in a study of CD8 T cells in Susac syndrome. TCRdb re-derived calls from the immunoSEQ multiplex PCR reads in MiXCR, one entry per CDR3 protein. This sample has about 80,000 distinct CDR3 sequences; over 90% occur once, and the top ten carry approximately 0.26%. The sequencing input was CD8+ T cells from PBMCs. The receptor source for this set is a human donor in good health. CDR3s include the opening cysteine and the closing phenylalanine or tryptophan. The D gene is left open where the match is weak. Expanded clones are given a class, and other clones once, few, many or no size at all.

cdr3_aa: CASSQIAGGPPGANVLTF
cdr3_nt: TGCGCCAGCAGCCAAATAGCGGGAGGGCCTCCTGGGGCCAACGTCCTGACTTTC
clone_size: NA
v_call: TRBV4-1
d_call: TRBD2
j_call: TRBJ2-6

cdr3_aa: CASSIGQNTEAFF
cdr3_nt: TGTGCCAGTAGTATTGGACAAAACACTGAAGCTTTCTTT
clone_size: NA
v_call: TRBV19
d_call: NA
j_call: TRBJ1-1

cdr3_aa: CASTLAGGGNEQFF
cdr3_nt: TGTGCCAGCACCTTAGCGGGAGGGGGCAATGAGCAGTTCTTC
clone_size: once
v_call: TRBV2
d_call: TRBD2
j_call: TRBJ2-1

cdr3_aa: CAWNRADQPQHF
cdr3_nt: TGTGCCTGGAACAGGGCAGATCAGCCCCAGCATTTT
clone_size: NA
v_call: TRBV30
d_call: NA
j_call: TRBJ1-5

cdr3_aa: CASSLSFHEQFF
cdr3_nt: TGCGCCAGCAGCCTCAGTTTCCATGAGCAGTTCTTC
clone_size: NA
v_call: TRBV4-1
d_call: NA
j_call: TRBJ2-1

cdr3_aa: CASKQGSATDTQYF
cdr3_nt: TGTGCCAGCAAACAGGGGAGTGCCACAGATACGCAGTATTTT
clone_size: NA
v_call: TRBV7-9
d_call: TRBD1
j_call: TRBJ2-3

cdr3_aa: CASSMIGRHTEAFF
cdr3_nt: TGTGCCAGTAGTATGATCGGGCGGCACACTGAAGCTTTCTTT
clone_size: NA
v_call: TRBV19
d_call: NA
j_call: TRBJ1-1

cdr3_aa: CSARALSLDKNIQYF
cdr3_nt: TGCAGTGCTAGGGCCCTTTCACTCGACAAAAACATTCAGTACTTC
clone_size: NA
v_call: TRBV20-1
d_call: NA
j_call: TRBJ2-4

cdr3_aa: CASSMSYGYTF
cdr3_nt: TGTGCCAGCAGCATGAGCTATGGCTACACCTTC
clone_size: NA
v_call: TRBV5-6
d_call: NA
j_call: TRBJ1-2

cdr3_aa: CASSLADSGPATDTQYF
cdr3_nt: TGTGCCAGCAGCTTAGCGGACTCGGGGCCCGCCACAGATACGCAGTATTTT
clone_size: NA
v_call: TRBV7-9
d_call: NA
j_call: TRBJ2-3

cdr3_aa: CASSPSRDWNGYTF
cdr3_nt: TGTGCCAGCAGCCCCTCCAGGGATTGGAATGGCTACACCTTC
clone_size: NA
v_call: TRBV7-9
d_call: NA
j_call: TRBJ1-2

cdr3_aa: CASSLALAGADTQYF
cdr3_nt: TGTGCCAGCAGCTTAGCGTTAGCGGGGGCAGATACGCAGTATTTT
clone_size: NA
v_call: TRBV7-8
d_call: TRBD2
j_call: TRBJ2-3

cdr3_aa: CAIRGTVFGETQYF
cdr3_nt: TGTGCCATCAGGGGTACAGTGTTTGGAGAGACCCAGTACTTC
clone_size: NA
v_call: TRBV10-3
d_call: NA
j_call: TRBJ2-5

cdr3_aa: CASSLVRQAKETQYF
cdr3_nt: TGTGCCAGCAGTTTAGTTCGACAGGCCAAAGAGACCCAGTACTTC
clone_size: once
v_call: TRBV27
d_call: NA
j_call: TRBJ2-5

cdr3_aa: CASSRTLMRANEQFF
cdr3_nt: TGTGCCAGCAGCCGAACCCTTATGCGGGCGAATGAGCAGTTCTTC
clone_size: NA
v_call: TRBV9
d_call: NA
j_call: TRBJ2-1

cdr3_aa: CASSQEAVSYNSPLHF
cdr3_nt: TGTGCCAGCAGCCAAGAGGCAGTCTCCTATAATTCACCCCTCCACTTT
clone_size: NA
v_call: TRBV3-1
d_call: NA
j_call: TRBJ1-6

cdr3_aa: CASSDSTGGGTDTQYF
cdr3_nt: TGTGCCAGCAGTGACTCGACAGGCGGGGGCACAGATACGCAGTATTTT
clone_size: once
v_call: TRBV6-4
d_call: NA
j_call: TRBJ2-3

cdr3_aa: CATLGTGESYGYTF
cdr3_nt: TGTGCCACCCTAGGGACAGGGGAGTCCTATGGCTACACCTTC
clone_size: NA
v_call: TRBV10-3
d_call: TRBD1
j_call: TRBJ1-2

cdr3_aa: CATSDRNNEQFF
cdr3_nt: TGTGCCACCAGTGATCGGAACAATGAGCAGTTCTTC
clone_size: NA
v_call: TRBV24-1
d_call: NA
j_call: TRBJ2-1

cdr3_aa: CASSPQAAELARGSPLHF
cdr3_nt: TGTGCCAGCAGCCCCCAGGCGGCCGAATTGGCAAGGGGTTCACCCCTCCACTTT
clone_size: NA
v_call: TRBV7-2
d_call: NA
j_call: TRBJ1-6

cdr3_aa: CASTLAVQNEQFF
cdr3_nt: TGTGCCAGCACCCTAGCGGTCCAGAATGAGCAGTTCTTC
clone_size: NA
v_call: TRBV12-3/TRBV12-4
d_call: TRBD2
j_call: TRBJ2-1

cdr3_aa: CASKYPGANQPQHF
cdr3_nt: TGTGCCAGCAAATATCCAGGGGCCAATCAGCCCCAGCATTTT
clone_size: NA
v_call: TRBV12-3/TRBV12-4
d_call: NA
j_call: TRBJ1-5

cdr3_aa: CSARPEFRYIEQFF
cdr3_nt: TGCAGTGCTAGACCGGAGTTTCGGTACATTGAGCAGTTCTTC
clone_size: NA
v_call: TRBV20-1
d_call: NA
j_call: TRBJ2-1

cdr3_aa: CSASGLAGPSSTDTQYF
cdr3_nt: TGCAGTGCTAGCGGTCTAGCGGGGCCTTCTAGCACAGATACGCAGTATTTT
clone_size: NA
v_call: TRBV20-1
d_call: TRBD2
j_call: TRBJ2-3

cdr3_aa: CASSWQGADTQYF
cdr3_nt: TGTGCCAGCAGTTGGCAGGGTGCAGATACGCAGTATTTT
clone_size: NA
v_call: TRBV27
d_call: NA
j_call: TRBJ2-3

cdr3_aa: CASSQDLGGTGEKLFF
cdr3_nt: TGCGCCAGCAGCCAAGATCTTGGAGGGACAGGTGAAAAACTGTTTTTT
clone_size: NA
v_call: TRBV4-1
d_call: TRBD1
j_call: TRBJ1-4

cdr3_aa: CASSLDPEETQYF
cdr3_nt: TGTGCCAGCAGCTTAGATCCGGAAGAGACCCAGTACTTC
clone_size: NA
v_call: TRBV7-8
d_call: NA
j_call: TRBJ2-5

cdr3_aa: CASKLYPPTGIKDGYTF
cdr3_nt: TGTGCCAGCAAGCTTTATCCGCCGACAGGGATTAAAGATGGCTACACCTTC
clone_size: NA
v_call: TRBV27
d_call: TRBD1
j_call: TRBJ1-2

cdr3_aa: CSATKGLLGYGYTF
cdr3_nt: TGCAGTGCTACCAAGGGACTTCTTGGCTATGGCTACACCTTC
clone_size: NA
v_call: TRBV20-1
d_call: NA
j_call: TRBJ1-2

cdr3_aa: CASSPRALGGYGYTF
cdr3_nt: TGTGCCAGCAGTCCGAGGGCACTCGGCGGTTATGGCTACACCTTC
clone_size: NA
v_call: TRBV6-1
d_call: NA
j_call: TRBJ1-2

cdr3_aa: CASSPGQGMADTQYF
cdr3_nt: TGTGCCAGCAGTCCCGGACAGGGCATGGCAGATACGCAGTATTTT
clone_size: NA
v_call: TRBV12-3/TRBV12-4
d_call: TRBD1
j_call: TRBJ2-3

cdr3_aa: CASASGAPTEGYGYTF
cdr3_nt: TGTGCTAGTGCCTCCGGGGCCCCGACAGAGGGCTATGGCTACACCTTC
clone_size: NA
v_call: TRBV12-5
d_call: NA
j_call: TRBJ1-2

cdr3_aa: CASSRPGQLSEQYF
cdr3_nt: TGCGCCAGCAGCAGACCGGGACAGCTCTCCGAGCAGTACTTC
clone_size: NA
v_call: TRBV5-1
d_call: TRBD1
j_call: TRBJ2-7

cdr3_aa: CASSLAGGAMETQYF
cdr3_nt: TGCGCCAGCAGCTTGGCCGGAGGTGCGATGGAGACCCAGTACTTC
clone_size: NA
v_call: TRBV5-1
d_call: NA
j_call: TRBJ2-5

cdr3_aa: CASSQQGLLGHEQFF
cdr3_nt: TGTGCCAGCAGCCAACAGGGACTCCTCGGCCATGAGCAGTTCTTC
clone_size: NA
v_call: TRBV13
d_call: NA
j_call: TRBJ2-1

cdr3_aa: CASSFQGGPNEKLFF
cdr3_nt: TGTGCCAGCAGCTTTCAGGGTGGGCCTAATGAAAAACTGTTTTTT
clone_size: NA
v_call: TRBV9
d_call: NA
j_call: TRBJ1-4

cdr3_aa: CASREGSNTEAFF
cdr3_nt: TGCGCCAGCAGGGAGGGAAGCAACACTGAAGCTTTCTTT
clone_size: NA
v_call: TRBV4-3
d_call: NA
j_call: TRBJ1-1

cdr3_aa: CAWTPGASGGANVLTF
cdr3_nt: TGTGCCTGGACCCCGGGGGCCTCGGGGGGGGCCAACGTCCTGACTTTC
clone_size: once
v_call: TRBV30
d_call: NA
j_call: TRBJ2-6